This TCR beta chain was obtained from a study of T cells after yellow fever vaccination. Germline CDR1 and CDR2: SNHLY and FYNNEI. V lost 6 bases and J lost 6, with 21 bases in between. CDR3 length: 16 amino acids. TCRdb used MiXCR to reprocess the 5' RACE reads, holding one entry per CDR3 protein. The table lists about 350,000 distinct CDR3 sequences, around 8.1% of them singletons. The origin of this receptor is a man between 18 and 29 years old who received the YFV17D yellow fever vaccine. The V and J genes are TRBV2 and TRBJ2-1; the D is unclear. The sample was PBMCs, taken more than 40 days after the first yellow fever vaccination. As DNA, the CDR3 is TGTGCCAGCAGAGCTACAATGGGCACCGGCGGCAATGAGCAGTTCTTC. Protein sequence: CASRATMGTGGNEQFF.